This T cell receptor beta chain came from a study of CD8+CD57+ T cells in acquired aplastic anemia. Genomic DNA provided the template from which TCR beta VDJ and CDR3 profiles were obtained. TCRdb ran MiXCR on the reads and lists one entry per CDR3 protein. The data hold about 190,000 distinct CDR3 sequences, with roughly 64% observed a single time. Regarding this clonotype: Its antigen is not known.

This CDR3 comprises 14 residues. Trimming took off 4 bases at V and 2 bases at J, with 12 bases between the two ends. General observations from the study: Patients and controls were found to share 25 to 35 CD8+ CDR3 sequences.

The chain uses TRBV12-3 or TRBV12-4 and TRBJ2-7; D is undetermined. The sequenced sample consisted of sorted CD4+, CD8+, or CD8+CD57+ T cells (not recorded which) from PBMCs. The clonotype comes from a human donor with severe aplastic anemia or a healthy control (not recorded which). The CDR3 nucleotides are TGTGCCAGCAGTTCCCTTTTAATTCCCTACGAGCAGTACTTC. Its protein product is CASSSLLIPYEQYF.